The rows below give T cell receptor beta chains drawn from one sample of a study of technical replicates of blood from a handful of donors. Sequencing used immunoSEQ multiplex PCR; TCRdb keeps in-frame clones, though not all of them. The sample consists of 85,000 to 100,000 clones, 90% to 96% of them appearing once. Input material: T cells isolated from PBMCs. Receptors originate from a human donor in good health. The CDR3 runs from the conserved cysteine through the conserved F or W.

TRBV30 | CAWSALAGIKETQYF
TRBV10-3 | CAISELWPKGTSGDLHEQYF
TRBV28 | CASSLYGSPQNIQYF
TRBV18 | CASSPRSGQGNTEAFF
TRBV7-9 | CASSLPQGQATEAFF
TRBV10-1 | CASRPGLAGGTGELFF
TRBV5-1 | CASSRIAGGYYNEQFF
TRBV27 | CASSGSSYEQYF
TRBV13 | CASSLFEVPLAGGQETQYF
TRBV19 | CASCELAGVAGELFF
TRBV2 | CASSEGLFTDTQYF
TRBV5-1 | CASSEGGTYEQYF
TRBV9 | CASSVEDTYGYTF
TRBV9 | CASSVVSGNTEAFF
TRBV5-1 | CASGASSGGVADTQYF
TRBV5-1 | CASSPRTGSSYNSPLHF
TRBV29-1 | CSVDRGVYNEQFF
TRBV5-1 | CASSLVLTGTNYGYTF
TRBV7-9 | CASSLNSQPQHF
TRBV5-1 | CASSLGQGSSYNEQFF
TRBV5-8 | CASSLALTGGWNNEQFF
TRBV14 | CASRLAGNSYEQYF
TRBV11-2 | CASSSPQQSATGELFF